This T cell receptor (beta chain) is from a study of blood T cell repertoires in COVID-19. Study at large: Whether acute or convalescent, the COVID-19 samples came from the United States, Italy and Spain. From T cells, B-cell-depleted T cells, or PBMCs came the material, which was cDNA or gDNA.

In the authors' workflow: How many nucleated cells were present was estimated from reference gene primer amplification. Data came from immunoSEQ multiplex PCR; TCRdb stores just in-frame clones and leaves some out. The DNA was the basis for D and trimming; V, J and clone size are from that table. Of about 130,000 clones detected, around 76% appear once; the ten largest clones hold about 10%. CDR3 length: 15 amino acids. V was trimmed by 1 base and J by 5 bases, leaving 14 bases between them. Germline loops: CDR1 SGHNT, CDR2 YYREEE (reference sequence). This clone appeared a single time. The source of this sequence is a human donor in a cohort sampled during active COVID-19. V is TRBV5-4 and J is TRBJ2-3; possibly TRBD2 for D (7 bases). The sample was peripheral blood. The CDR3: CASSLRGGHGDTQYF. For the CDR3, the DNA is TGTGCCAGCAGCTTGAGGGGGGGCCACGGAGATACGCAGTATTTT.